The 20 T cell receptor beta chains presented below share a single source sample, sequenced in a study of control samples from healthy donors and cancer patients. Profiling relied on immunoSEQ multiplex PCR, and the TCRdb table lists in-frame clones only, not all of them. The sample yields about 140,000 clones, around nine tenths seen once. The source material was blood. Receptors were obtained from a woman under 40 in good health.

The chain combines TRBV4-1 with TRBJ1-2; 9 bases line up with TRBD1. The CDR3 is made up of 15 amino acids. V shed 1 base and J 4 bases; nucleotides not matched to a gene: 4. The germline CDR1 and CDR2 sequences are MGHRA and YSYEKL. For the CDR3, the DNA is TGCGCCAGCAGCCAAGCCGGGACAGGGTTCTATGGCTACACCTTC. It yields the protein CASSQAGTGFYGYTF.

This CDR3 is CASSLGRSGYGYTF. CDR3 DNA sequence: TGTGCCAGCAGCCTGGGGAGATCGGGATATGGCTACACCTTC. This chain uses TRBV5-4 with TRBJ1-2; D unclear. The CDR3 has 14 residues. V shed 4 bases and J shed 5 bases, with 15 bases lying between them. Per germline, CDR1 SGHNT and CDR2 YYREEE (reference sequence).

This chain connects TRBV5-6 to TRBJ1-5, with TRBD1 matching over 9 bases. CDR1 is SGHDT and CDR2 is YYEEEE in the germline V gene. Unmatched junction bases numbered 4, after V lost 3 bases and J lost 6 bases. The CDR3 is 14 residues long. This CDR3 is CASSSDRGGQPQHF. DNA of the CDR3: TGTGCCAGCAGCTCGGACAGGGGTGGTCAGCCCCAGCATTTT.

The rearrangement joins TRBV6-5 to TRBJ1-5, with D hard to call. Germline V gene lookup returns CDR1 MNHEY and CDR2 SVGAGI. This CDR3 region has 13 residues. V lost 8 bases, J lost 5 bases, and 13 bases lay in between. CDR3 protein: CASAERWDQPQHF. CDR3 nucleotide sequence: TGTGCCAGCGCTGAGCGATGGGATCAGCCCCAGCATTTT.

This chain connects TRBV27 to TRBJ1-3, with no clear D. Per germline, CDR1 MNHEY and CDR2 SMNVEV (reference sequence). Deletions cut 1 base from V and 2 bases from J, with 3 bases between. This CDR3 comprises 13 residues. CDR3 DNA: TGTGCCAGCAGTTTATTCGCTGGAAACACCATATATTTT. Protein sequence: CASSLFAGNTIYF.

DNA of the CDR3: TGTGCCAGCAGCCACTTAGAGGGTGGGGAGCAGTACTTC. As protein: CASSHLEGGEQYF. This chain joins TRBV3-1 (or the pseudogene TRBV3-2) and TRBJ2-7, with D possibly TRBD2 on 5 matching bases. CDR1 is LGHDT, CDR2 YNNKEL, per germline (reference sequence). V was pared by 3 bases and J by 7 bases, with 13 bases between. The length of the CDR3 is 13 residues.

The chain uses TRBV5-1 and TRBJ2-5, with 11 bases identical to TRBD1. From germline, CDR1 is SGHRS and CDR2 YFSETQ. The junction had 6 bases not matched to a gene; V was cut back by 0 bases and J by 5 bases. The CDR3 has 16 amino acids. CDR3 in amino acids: CASSLDGQGAGETQYF. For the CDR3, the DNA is TGCGCCAGCAGCTTGGACGGACAGGGGGCAGGGGAGACCCAGTACTTC.

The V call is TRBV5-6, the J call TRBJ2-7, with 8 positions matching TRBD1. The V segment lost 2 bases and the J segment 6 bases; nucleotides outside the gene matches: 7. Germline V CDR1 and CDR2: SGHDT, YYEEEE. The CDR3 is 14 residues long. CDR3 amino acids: CASSFAGQGGEQYF. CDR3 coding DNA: TGTGCCAGCAGCTTCGCAGGACAGGGAGGCGAGCAGTACTTC.

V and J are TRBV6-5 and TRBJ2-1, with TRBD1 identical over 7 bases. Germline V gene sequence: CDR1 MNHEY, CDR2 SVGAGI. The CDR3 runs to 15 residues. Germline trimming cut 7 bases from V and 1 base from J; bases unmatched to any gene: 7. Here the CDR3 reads CASTLDRVSYNEQFF. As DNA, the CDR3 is TGTGCCAGCACCCTAGACAGGGTGTCCTACAATGAGCAGTTCTTC.

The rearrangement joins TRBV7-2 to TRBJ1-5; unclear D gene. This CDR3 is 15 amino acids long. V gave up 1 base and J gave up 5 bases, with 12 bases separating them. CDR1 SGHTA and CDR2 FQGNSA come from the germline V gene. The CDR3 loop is CASSLEMWGDQPQHF. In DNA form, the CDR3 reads TGTGCCAGCAGCTTAGAAATGTGGGGAGATCAGCCCCAGCATTTT.

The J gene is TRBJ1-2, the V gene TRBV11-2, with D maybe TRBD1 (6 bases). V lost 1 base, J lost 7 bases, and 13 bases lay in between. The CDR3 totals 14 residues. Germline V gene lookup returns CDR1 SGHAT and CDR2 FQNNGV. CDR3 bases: TGTGCCAGCAGCTTAGCTGGGGGCGGCAGTGGCTACACCTTC. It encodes CASSLAGGGSGYTF.

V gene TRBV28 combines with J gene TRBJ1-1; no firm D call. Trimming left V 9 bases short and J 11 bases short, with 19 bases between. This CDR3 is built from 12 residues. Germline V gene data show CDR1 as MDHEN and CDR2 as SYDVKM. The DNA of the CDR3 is TGTGCCAGTAAGAAATGGGATTTGAGGGCTTTCTTT. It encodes CASKKWDLRAFF.

Written as DNA, the CDR3 is TGTGCCAGCAGCTTTGGTAGCAATCAGCCCCAGCATTTT. Amino acid sequence: CASSFGSNQPQHF. V is TRBV11-2 and J is TRBJ1-5; D unresolved. Germline CDR1 and CDR2: SGHAT and FQNNGV. Deletions cut 3 bases from V and 0 bases from J, with 3 bases between. The CDR3 loop spans 13 amino acids.

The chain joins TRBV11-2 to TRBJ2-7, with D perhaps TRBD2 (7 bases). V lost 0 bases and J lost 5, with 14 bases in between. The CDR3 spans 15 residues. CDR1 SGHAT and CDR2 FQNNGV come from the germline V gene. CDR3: CASSLEAGGANEQYF. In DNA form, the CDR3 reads TGTGCCAGCAGCTTAGAGGCTGGGGGGGCGAACGAGCAGTACTTC.

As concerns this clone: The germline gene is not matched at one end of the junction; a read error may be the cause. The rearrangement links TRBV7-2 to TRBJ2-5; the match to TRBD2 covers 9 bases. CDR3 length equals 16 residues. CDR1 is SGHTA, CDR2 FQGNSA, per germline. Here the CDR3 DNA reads TGTGCCAGCCGCTTCGGGGGCGGGGGGGCGTGGGAGACCCAGTACTTC. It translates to CASRFGGGGAWETQYF. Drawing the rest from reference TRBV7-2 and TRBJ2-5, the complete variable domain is GAGVSQSPSNKVTEKGKDVELRCDPISGHTALYWYRQSLGQGLEFLIYFQGNSAPDKSGLPSDRFSAERTGGSVSTLTIQRTQQEDSAVYLCASRFGGGGAWETQYFGPGTRLLVL.

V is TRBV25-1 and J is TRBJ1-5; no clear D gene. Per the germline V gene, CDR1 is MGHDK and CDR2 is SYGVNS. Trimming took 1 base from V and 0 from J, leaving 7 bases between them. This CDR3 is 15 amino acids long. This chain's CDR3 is CASSESQYSNQPQHF. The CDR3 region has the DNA TGTGCCAGCAGTGAATCTCAGTATAGCAATCAGCCCCAGCATTTT.

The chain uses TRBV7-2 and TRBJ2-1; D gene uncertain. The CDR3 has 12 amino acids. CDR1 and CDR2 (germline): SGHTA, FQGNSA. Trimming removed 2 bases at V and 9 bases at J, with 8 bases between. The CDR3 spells CASSLFEAEQFF. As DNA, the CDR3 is TGTGCCAGCAGCTTATTCGAGGCTGAGCAGTTCTTC. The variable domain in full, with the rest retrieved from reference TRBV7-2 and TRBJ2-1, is GAGVSQSPSNKVTEKGKDVELRCDPISGHTALYWYRQSLGQGLEFLIYFQGNSAPDKSGLPSDRFSAERTGGSVSTLTIQRTQQEDSAVYLCASSLFEAEQFFGPGTRLTVL.

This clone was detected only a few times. CDR3 coding DNA: TGTGCCAGTAGTCCAACATTCTACTACAATGAGCAGTTCTTC. This gives the protein CASSPTFYYNEQFF. V usage is TRBV19 and J usage is TRBJ2-1; no definite D call. Per the germline V gene, CDR1 is LNHDA and CDR2 is SQIVND (reference sequence). This CDR3 has 14 residues. The germline V and J ends were trimmed by 5 bases and 3 bases, with 11 bases remaining between them.

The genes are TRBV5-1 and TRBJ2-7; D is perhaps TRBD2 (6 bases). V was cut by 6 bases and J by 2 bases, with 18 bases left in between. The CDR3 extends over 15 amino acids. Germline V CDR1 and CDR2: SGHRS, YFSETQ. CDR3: CASMGVPGLTYEQYF. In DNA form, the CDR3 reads TGCGCCAGCATGGGGGTACCGGGACTTACCTACGAGCAGTACTTC.

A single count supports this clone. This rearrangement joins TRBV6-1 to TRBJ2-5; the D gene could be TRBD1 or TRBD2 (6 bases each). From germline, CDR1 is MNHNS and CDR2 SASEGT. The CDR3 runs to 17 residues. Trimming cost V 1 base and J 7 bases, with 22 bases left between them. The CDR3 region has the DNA TGTGCCAGCAGTGAAGGAGGGGGGCACTTCGGGGTTGGGACCCAGTACTTC. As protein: CASSEGGGHFGVGTQYF.